The 10 T cell receptor beta chains below were found in one sample sequenced in a study of OX40 agonist ivuxolimab in advanced cancers. Profiled with immunoSEQ multiplex PCR; TCRdb holds only in-frame clones, not every one. The sample includes some 50,000 clones, about nine tenths of them seen just once. The sample was CD4+ or CD8+ T cells sorted from blood, taken in a trial of the OX40 agonist ivuxolimab. The receptors here all came from an adult with an advanced solid tumor such as melanoma, head and neck, liver or kidney cancer.

The CDR3 sequence is CASTNTLEQYF. For the CDR3, the DNA is TGTGCCAGCACCAACACCCTCGAGCAGTACTTC. The chain joins TRBV6-1 to TRBJ2-7, with D uncertain. Germline V gene lookup returns CDR1 MNHNS and CDR2 SASEGT. There are 11 residues in the CDR3. The V end was cut by 7 bases, the J end by 6 bases, with 10 bases between.

The J gene is TRBJ2-5, the V gene TRBV29-1; D is possibly TRBD1 or TRBD2 (6 bases each). With 3 bases removed from V and 5 bases from J, the gap between germline ends came to 19 bases. CDR1 and CDR2 (germline): SQVTM, ANQGSEA. The CDR3 contains 15 residues. The CDR3, as DNA: TGCAGCGTTGACGGCTCGGGGGCCCTTTGGGAGACCCAGTACTTC. Protein product: CSVDGSGALWETQYF.

This chain links TRBV9 with TRBJ2-7; 9 positions agree with TRBD1. Germline V gene lookup returns CDR1 SGDLS and CDR2 YYNGEE. With V trimmed by 3 bases and J by 5 bases, 9 bases remained unmatched. The length of the CDR3 is 15 residues. CDR3 nucleotide sequence: TGTGCCAGCAGCGGCCCGACAGGGGGATCCCACGAGCAGTACTTC. Amino acid sequence: CASSGPTGGSHEQYF.

The V gene is TRBV11-2, the J gene TRBJ1-1; D is ambiguous. This CDR3 comprises 16 residues. Germline V gives CDR1 SGHAT, CDR2 FQNNGV. V gave up 5 bases and J gave up 6 bases, with 22 bases separating them. The CDR3, as DNA: TGTGCCAGCAGCCATAGACCCACAGATCCCGTGGCTGAAGCTTTCTTT. Its translation is CASSHRPTDPVAEAFF.

V and J are TRBV5-1 and TRBJ2-7, with 8 nucleotides matching TRBD1. The CDR3 is 15 amino acids. J lost 3 bases, V lost 2 bases, and 7 bases had no gene match. Germline CDR1 and CDR2: SGHRS and YFSETQ. The CDR3 here is CASSFTAGGDYEQYF. CDR3 coding DNA: TGCGCCAGCAGCTTCACCGCAGGGGGCGACTACGAGCAGTACTTC.

This clone is medium-sized within its sample. The chain couples TRBV19 to TRBJ2-7; D remains unclear. Germline values: CDR1 LNHDA, CDR2 SQIVND (reference sequence). Trimming left V 1 base short and J 3 bases short, with 7 bases between. The CDR3 spans 13 residues. CDR3 DNA: TGTGCCAGTAGTATAGTTGTCGACTACGAGCAGTACTTC. This gives the protein CASSIVVDYEQYF.

This CDR3 is CASSIRVMRHANYGYTF. The CDR3 bases are TGTGCCAGCAGCATAAGGGTCATGAGACATGCTAACTATGGCTACACCTTC. The rearrangement uses TRBV21-1 and TRBJ1-2. TRBV21-1 is marked as a pseudogene. The CDR3 runs to 17 residues.

The chain links TRBV5-4 to TRBJ1-2; no clear D gene. Germline CDR1 is SGHNT and CDR2 is YYREEE (reference sequence). This CDR3 comprises 13 residues. V was trimmed by 2 bases and J by 4 bases, leaving 9 bases between them. The CDR3 nucleotides are TGTGCCAGCAGCTTCCGGGGTAGCTATGGCTACACCTTC. Translating gives CASSFRGSYGYTF.

The chain is built from TRBV5-8 and TRBJ2-1, with 13 bases that match TRBD2. V shed 4 bases and J 10 bases; nucleotides not matched to a gene: 14. Germline lookup yields CDR1 SGHTS and CDR2 YDEGEE. This CDR3 contains 17 residues. The chain's CDR3 is CASSQGLAGVDFNEQFF. The CDR3 bases are TGTGCCAGCAGCCAAGGACTAGCGGGAGTTGATTTTAACGAGCAGTTCTTC.

The rearrangement uses TRBV29-1 and TRBJ2-3; D tentatively fits TRBD1 or TRBD2 (5 bases each). CDR3 size: 14 residues. V was pared by 4 bases and J by 1 base, with 12 bases between. The germline CDR1 and CDR2 sequences are SQVTM and ANQGSEA. The DNA of the CDR3 is TGCAGCGTTGTGTCTGGGGGAGGCACAGATACGCAGTATTTT. The encoded protein is CSVVSGGGTDTQYF.